This T cell receptor (beta chain) was profiled in a study of control samples from healthy donors and cancer patients (dated by TCRdb to about 2020). Library creation used the immunoSEQ multiplex PCR assay. TCRdb holds this immuneACCESS table with in-frame rearrangements only. Some clones are missing; in checked studies, unresolved V genes explain under half, and the rest has no known cause. The sample table records about 220,000 clones; roughly 94% of these occur just once. More than 1.3% of the sample belongs to the ten largest clones. As regards this clone: Its antigen specificity is not known. Compared with germline, one end of the junction differs, possibly owing to a read error.

CDR1 is given as SNHLY and CDR2 as FYNNEI, both from the germline V gene. The CDR3 runs 15 residues from the cysteine to the phenylalanine. Just CDR3 DNA is preserved here, 45 bases in frame from base 1. The chain employs TRBV2 and TRBJ2-2, and TRBD1 aligns with 7 junction nucleotides. Sequencing was done on a sample of blood. This TCR was sampled from a man aged 45-60 years in good health. In nucleotide form, the sequence is TGTGCCGGCAGGACCTCGGCAGGGGGCACCGGGGAGCTGTTTTTT. Translated, this is CAGRTSAGGTGELFF.